This T cell receptor beta chain was sequenced during a study of T cells in Graves' hyperthyroidism and ophthalmopathy. Whole-study context: Blood from the periphery was taken at initial diagnosis, before any treatment.

The CDR3 contains 15 residues. The ends lost 6 bases at V and 8 bases at J; junction bases unmatched: 6. CDR1 is MNHEY, CDR2 SMNVEV, per germline (reference sequence). RNA transcripts were the template for amplifying TCR beta CDR3 regions. HTBI primers were the set used in a first-round RT-PCR of the TCR CDR3. TCRdb independently ran MiXCR on the multiplex PCR reads; one entry per CDR3 protein. This sample carries about 500,000 distinct CDR3 sequences, roughly 15% of them seen once, and the ten largest clones take about 29%. Patients were excluded because of uncontrolled infection, other autoimmune disease, pregnancy or lactation. The source of the PBMCs was 10 ml of fresh peripheral blood.

The receptor was isolated from a woman in her thirties with Graves' ophthalmopathy. Material: blood. V usage is TRBV27 and J usage is TRBJ2-1; TRBD2 matches 14 bases. As DNA, the CDR3 is TGTGCCAGCAGACCCGGACTAGCGGGAGGTCATGAGCAGTTCTTC. Its translation: CASRPGLAGGHEQFF.